This record covers a single T cell receptor (beta chain). This entry comes from a study of CD8 T cells in Susac syndrome. The CDR3 totals 17 residues. V lost 0 bases and J 6 bases, leaving 18 bases between the germline ends. The RNA, about 0.5 to 1 ug, was put through reverse transcription using random hexamers. TCRdb redid the calling of the immunoSEQ multiplex PCR reads with MiXCR, one entry per CDR3 protein. This sample carries under 200,000 distinct CDR3 sequences, around 94% of them seen once, and the ten largest clones take 0.14%. This chain joins TRBV23-1 and TRBJ2-4, with D possibly matching TRBD1 (5 bases). TRBV23-1 is known as an ORF, though its function is uncertain. The sequenced material came from CD4+ T cells from PBMCs. This clonotype was sampled from a human donor in good health. The CDR3 sequence: CASSQSSAGPPTNIQYF. In DNA form, the CDR3 reads TGCGCCAGCAGTCAATCGTCGGCAGGGCCCCCAACAAACATTCAGTACTTC.